This T cell receptor beta chain was captured in a study of cytomegalovirus exposure and HLA in healthy donors. In the study overall: The study's early data release held 75 million to 95 million unique TCRs from HLA-typed donors. Study-wide findings and caveats: It was reported that the classifier diagnosed cytomegalovirus status with high specificity and sensitivity in both the original and validation cohorts.

As to this clone: Its antigen is not identified.

Both 60 Vbeta primers and 13 Jbeta primers went into the PCR. Generated by immunoSEQ multiplex PCR, the TCRdb table keeps only in-frame clones and is missing some. The sample holds 160,000 or so clones, 70% to 85% seen once. The sample was PBMCs. The source of this sequence is a man aged 35-49 years in good health and CMV-seronegative.

CDR3: CASSFGGGLRETQYF. The CDR3 DNA follows: TGTGCCAGCAGTTTTGGGGGAGGGCTTCGAGAGACCCAGTACTTC. This chain links TRBV28 with TRBJ2-5, with 7 bases matching TRBD2. CDR1 and CDR2 (germline): MDHEN, SYDVKM. V shed 3 bases, J shed 4 bases, and the junction held 8 bases outside the gene matches. This CDR3 is 15 amino acids long. The variable domain in full, with the rest retrieved from reference TRBV28 and TRBJ2-5, is DVKVTQSSRYLVKRTGEKVFLECVQDMDHENMFWYRQDPGLGLRLIYFSYDVKMKEKGDIPEGYSVSREKKERFSLILESASTNQTSMYLCASSFGGGLRETQYFGPGTRLLVL.